Below, 30 T cell receptor beta chains from the same sample are listed, as sequenced in a study of T cells in Graves' hyperthyroidism and ophthalmopathy. Amplification yielded TCR beta CDR3 regions, with RNA transcripts as the source. The primer set for the first-round RT-PCR of the TCR CDR3 was HTBI. Via MiXCR, TCRdb re-called the multiplex PCR reads, giving one row per CDR3 protein. This sample has fewer than 450,000 distinct CDR3 sequences; about a sixth occur once, and the top ten carry approximately 35%. Specimen: blood. Receptors originate from a woman in her 30s with Graves' hyperthyroidism that later progressed to Graves' ophthalmopathy.

This clonotype was seen many times. V gene TRBV7-9 combines with J gene TRBJ2-1; 9 bases are shared with TRBD2. From germline, CDR1 is SEHNR and CDR2 FQNEAQ (reference sequence). The V segment lost 1 base and the J segment 9 bases; nucleotides outside the gene matches: 10. This CDR3 has 16 residues. CDR3 protein: CASSLVGGGRASEQFF. The CDR3, as DNA: TGTGCCAGCAGCTTAGTAGGGGGCGGGAGGGCCTCTGAGCAGTTCTTC.

The chain uses TRBV5-6 and TRBJ2-5; 8 nucleotides agree with TRBD1. The CDR3 sequence is 14 residues long. V lost 2 bases, J lost 5 bases, and 5 bases stayed unmatched. The germline CDR1 and CDR2 sequences are SGHDT and YYEEEE. The CDR3 nucleotides read TGTGCCAGCAGCTTACCGGGACAGGTGGAGACCCAGTACTTC. Its translation is CASSLPGQVETQYF. Complete variable domain (other parts from reference TRBV5-6 and TRBJ2-5): DAGVTQSPTHLIKTRGQQVTLRCSPKSGHDTVSWYQQALGQGPQFIFQYYEEEERQRGNFPDRFSGHQFPNYSSELNVNALLLGDSALYLCASSLPGQVETQYFGPGTRLLVL.

In its sample, this clonotype was seen a few times. V usage is TRBV2 and J usage is TRBJ1-1; D is perhaps TRBD1 (5 bases). Germline values: CDR1 SNHLY, CDR2 FYNNEI. V dropped 9 bases and J dropped 1 base, with 12 bases sitting between them. The CDR3 is 13 amino acids. The CDR3 loop reads CARETEENTEAFF. The CDR3 nucleotides are TGTGCCAGAGAGACAGAAGAGAACACTGAAGCTTTCTTT.

This clonotype was picked up many times. The rearrangement links TRBV6-1 to TRBJ2-5, with a possible D match to TRBD1 (5 bases). CDR3 length equals 17 residues. With 5 bases removed from V and 1 base from J, the gap between germline ends came to 20 bases. Germline-derived CDR1 and CDR2 are MNHNS and SASEGT. The CDR3 DNA is TGTGCCAGCAGTTTAACCCCAGACAGCTCTCTCCAAGAGACCCAGTACTTC. Protein sequence: CASSLTPDSSLQETQYF.

This clonotype was counted at least ten times. The rearrangement joins TRBV20-1 to TRBJ2-5; no firm D call. The CDR3 spans 13 residues. Trimming left V 1 base short and J 5 bases short, with 11 bases between. Germline CDR1 and CDR2: DFQATT and SNEGSKA (reference sequence). CDR3 nucleotide sequence: TGCAGTGCTAGAGGTTCGAGTTTCGAGACCCAGTACTTC. The encoded protein is CSARGSSFETQYF.

This clonotype occurred many times. J is TRBJ1-1 and V is TRBV20-1; 9 bases are shared with TRBD1. J lost 3 bases, V lost 5 bases, and 7 bases had no gene match. The germline CDR1 and CDR2 sequences are DFQATT and SNEGSKA (reference sequence). CDR3 length: 14 amino acids. DNA of the CDR3: TGCAGTGCTGGGGCAGGACAGGGGTACACTGAAGCTTTCTTT. Encoded protein: CSAGAGQGYTEAFF.

At least ten counts were recorded for this clonotype. Written as DNA, the CDR3 is TGTGCCAGCAGCCCCGGGACAGGGGGCTTTTATAGAGAGACCCAGTACTTC. Translated: CASSPGTGGFYRETQYF. The chain carries TRBV6-1 and TRBJ2-5, with 12 bases fitting TRBD1. Germline loops: CDR1 MNHNS, CDR2 SASEGT. The CDR3 runs to 17 residues. Trimming at V came to 6 bases and at J to 4 bases, leaving 12 bases not matched to a gene.

The rearrangement uses TRBV27 and TRBJ1-6; perhaps TRBD1 as D (6 bases). Germline CDR1 and CDR2: MNHEY and SMNVEV (reference sequence). The length of the CDR3 is 15 residues. Between the trimmed V and J ends, which lost 0 bases and 14 bases, there was a span of 17 bases. The CDR3 protein is CASSLSSLEGGSLHF. In DNA form, the CDR3 reads TGTGCCAGCAGTTTATCTTCCTTGGAAGGGGGATCCCTCCACTTT.

This clonotype was seen many times. A read error may produce the germline difference seen at one junction end. The chain recombines TRBV30 with TRBJ2-6; D is unresolved. The CDR3 is 16 amino acids. The germline V gene has CDR1 GTSNPN and CDR2 SVGIG (reference sequence). The CDR3 DNA is TGTGCCTGGATACGGGCGGAAAGCTCTGGGGTCAACGTCCTGACTTTC. The encoded protein is CAWIRAESSGVNVLTF.

This clonotype occurred a few times. This chain joins TRBV7-9 and TRBJ2-7; a weak D match, TRBD2 (5 bases). The CDR3 length is 12 residues. V was shortened by 1 base and J by 6 bases, with 7 bases between the two germline ends. The germline gives CDR1 SEHNR, CDR2 FQNEAQ (reference sequence). The CDR3 DNA sequence: TGTGCCAGCAGCTTAGTCGGGATCGAGCAGTACTTC. Translated: CASSLVGIEQYF.

The chain couples TRBV6-1 to TRBJ2-1, with 9 bases matching TRBD1. Trimming removed 6 bases from V and 8 bases from J; junction bases left unmatched: 11. There are 15 residues in the CDR3. Germline V lookup: CDR1 MNHNS, CDR2 SASEGT. The CDR3 nucleotides read TGTGCCAGCAGCAACCCGGGACAGGGAGGTCATGAGCAGTTCTTC. This sequence encodes CASSNPGQGGHEQFF.

This clonotype was counted once. At one of its ends the junction is not consistent with the germline gene, which may arise from a read error. V is TRBV5-1 and J is TRBJ1-2; 7 nucleotides line up with TRBD1. Germline CDR1 and CDR2: SGHRS and YFSETQ. The CDR3 is made up of 13 amino acids. CDR3 residues: CGSGDQTGNGYTF. The CDR3, as DNA: TGCGGCAGCGGCGACCAGACAGGGAACGGCTACACCTTC.

V usage is TRBV14 and J usage is TRBJ2-7; 7 bases fit TRBD1. CDR1 is SGHDN, CDR2 FVKESK, per germline. V trimming: 3 bases; J trimming: 3 bases; junction bases outside the gene matches: 8. This CDR3 has 15 residues. CDR3 sequence: CASSHRPTGIYEQYF. The CDR3 coding sequence is TGTGCCAGCAGCCACAGGCCGACAGGGATCTACGAGCAGTACTTC.

This clonotype came up many times. J is TRBJ2-1 and V is TRBV5-1; D is possibly TRBD1 (5 bases). The CDR3 is 15 residues long. V was clipped by 1 base and J by 6 bases, with 14 bases between them. Per the germline V gene, CDR1 is SGHRS and CDR2 is YFSETQ. The CDR3 DNA reads as TGCGCCAGCAGCTTGCGAGCAAGGGGCATCAATGAGCAGTTCTTC. This codes for CASSLRARGINEQFF.

This clonotype was seen ten or more times. The rearrangement uses TRBV7-9 and TRBJ1-4; D is uncertain. Looked up from germline, CDR1 is SEHNR and CDR2 is FQNEAQ (reference sequence). The CDR3 loop spans 13 amino acids. V lost 4 bases and J 4 bases, leaving 7 bases between the germline ends. The CDR3 bases are TGTGCCAGCAGCTCCGAGGATAATGAAAAACTGTTTTTT. Protein product: CASSSEDNEKLFF.

This clonotype has more than one count but fewer than ten. The genes are TRBV19 and TRBJ1-2; D remains unclear. The CDR3 length is 12 residues. Trimming pared 3 bases from V and 2 bases from J, leaving 4 bases between. The germline V gene has CDR1 LNHDA and CDR2 SQIVND (reference sequence). The CDR3 DNA sequence: TGTGCCAGTAGTATGCAGAACTATGGCTACACCTTC. It encodes CASSMQNYGYTF.

The chain has TRBV6-2 or TRBV6-3 and TRBJ2-3; 12 bases align to TRBD2. There are 17 residues in the CDR3. Looked up from germline, CDR1 is MNHEY and CDR2 is SVGEGT. V shed 5 bases, J shed 4 bases, and the junction held 10 bases outside the gene matches. The CDR3 spells CASSTTLAGGLPDTQYF. For the CDR3, the DNA is TGTGCCAGCAGTACAACCCTAGCGGGAGGGCTCCCAGATACGCAGTATTTT.

This clonotype was picked up many times. The chain has TRBV2 and TRBJ2-3; TRBD2 aligns across 8 bases. Per germline, CDR1 SNHLY and CDR2 FYNNEI. There are 12 residues in the CDR3. With V trimmed by 6 bases and J by 14 bases, 10 bases remained unmatched. The CDR3 sequence is CASSPDTGGRYF. The CDR3 DNA reads as TGTGCCAGCAGCCCTGACACGGGAGGGAGGTATTTT.

This clonotype was counted at least ten times. The chain combines TRBV6-1 with TRBJ2-7, with D maybe TRBD1 (6 bases). Germline assignment: CDR1 MNHNS and CDR2 SASEGT. This CDR3 is built from 13 residues. V was shortened by 3 bases and J by 5 bases, with 11 bases between the two germline ends. CDR3 nucleotides: TGTGCCAGCAGTGAGAGGAGACAGGACGAGCAGTACTTC. Protein product: CASSERRQDEQYF.

There are many counts of this clonotype. This sequence joins TRBV2 and TRBJ2-7; tentatively, D is TRBD2 (5 bases). This CDR3 is 11 amino acids long. Germline assignment: CDR1 SNHLY and CDR2 FYNNEI. V was clipped by 6 bases and J by 6 bases, with 9 bases between them. The CDR3 here is CASSDYSEQYF. The CDR3 DNA follows: TGTGCCAGCAGCGACTACAGCGAGCAGTACTTC.

This clonotype was counted only a few times. The chain couples TRBV20-1 to TRBJ1-2, with 9 bases identical to TRBD1. Losses at the gene ends were 5 bases for V and 7 bases for J; bases not matched to a gene: 8. From germline, CDR1 is DFQATT and CDR2 SNEGSKA (reference sequence). This CDR3 has 13 residues. CDR3 protein: CSAPPGQGPGYTF. For the CDR3, the DNA is TGCAGTGCTCCCCCGGGACAGGGACCTGGCTACACCTTC.

This clonotype was seen ten or more times. This chain joins TRBV7-2 and TRBJ1-2, with TRBD1 matching 12 bases. The CDR3 has 14 residues. From germline, CDR1 is SGHTA and CDR2 FQGNSA. J gave up 8 bases and V 5 bases, and 6 bases lay outside the gene matches. This chain's CDR3 is CASSRGQGARGYTF. CDR3 sequence (DNA): TGTGCCAGCAGCCGGGGACAGGGGGCAAGGGGCTACACCTTC.

This clonotype came up a few times. A much larger clone differs from this one at a single base, so this may be a read error. The chain is built from TRBV30 and TRBJ1-5; D possibly corresponds to TRBD1 (5 bases). The germline V gene has CDR1 GTSNPN and CDR2 SVGIG (reference sequence). The CDR3 has 13 amino acids. CDR3 sequence reads: CAWSRGSNQPRHF. CDR3 nucleotides: TGTGCCTGGAGTCGGGGGAGCAATCAGCCCCGGCATTTT.

The V gene is TRBV5-4, the J gene TRBJ2-3; 8 bases map to TRBD1. The V and J ends lost 4 bases and 3 bases, in that order; junction bases with no gene match: 7. The CDR3 loop spans 15 amino acids. Germline lookup yields CDR1 SGHNT and CDR2 YYREEE (reference sequence). DNA for the CDR3: TGTGCCAGCAGCCAAGACAGGGGTCAGACAGATACGCAGTATTTT. This translates into CASSQDRGQTDTQYF.

This clonotype was seen at least ten times. The chain uses TRBV3-1 and TRBJ2-3; the match to TRBD2 covers 8 bases. The J segment lost 4 bases and the V segment lost 1 base, leaving 1 base of the junction unmatched. The germline gives CDR1 LGHDT, CDR2 YNNKEL (reference sequence). The CDR3 extends over 14 amino acids. In DNA form, the CDR3 reads TGTGCCAGCAGCCAAGGGACTAGCTCAGATACGCAGTATTTT. Encoded protein: CASSQGTSSDTQYF.

This clonotype was seen ten or more times. The V call is TRBV6-1, the J call TRBJ2-5, with D possibly matching TRBD2 (5 bases). Looked up from germline, CDR1 is MNHNS and CDR2 is SASEGT. The CDR3 totals 14 residues. Trimming stripped 4 bases from V and 0 bases from J, with 9 bases between. The CDR3 coding sequence is TGTGCCAGCAGTGGCGGGTTGGACCAAGAGACCCAGTACTTC. It encodes CASSGGLDQETQYF.

Comments on this clonotype: One end of the junction varies from germline; a read error may be responsible. CDR3 bases: TGCGCCAGCAACTCGCCCCAGGGGAGAAGGGGCACAGGTACGCAGTATTTT. Translating gives CASNSPQGRRGTGTQYF. This chain links TRBV5-1 with TRBJ2-3; a weak D match, TRBD1 (6 bases). Germline CDR1 and CDR2: SGHRS and YFSETQ. The CDR3 sequence is 17 residues long. Supplemented by reference TRBV5-1 and TRBJ2-3, the full variable domain reads KAGVTQTPRYLIKTRGQQVTLSCSPISGHRSVSWYQQTPGQGLQFLFEYFSETQRNKGNFPGRFSGRQFSNSRSEMNVSTLELGDSALYLCASNSPQGRRGTGTQYFGPGTRLTVL.

This clonotype was counted at least ten times. V usage is TRBV24-1 and J usage is TRBJ2-1; 9 positions agree with TRBD1. After removal of 5 bases from V and 6 bases from J, the junction contained 7 bases not matched to a gene. The CDR3 has 15 amino acids. CDR1 and CDR2 from the germline V gene are KGHDR and SFDVKD. The CDR3 protein is CATSGGTGYFNEQFF. Written as DNA, the CDR3 is TGTGCCACCAGTGGTGGGACAGGGTACTTCAATGAGCAGTTCTTC.

This clonotype was counted many times. This chain connects TRBV7-9 to TRBJ2-5, with D tentatively TRBD1 or TRBD2 (7 bases each). The CDR3 is made up of 15 amino acids. V lost 4 bases, J lost 5 bases, and 17 bases lay in between. Looked up from germline, CDR1 is SEHNR and CDR2 is FQNEAQ (reference sequence). The CDR3 protein is CASSSGGAGVETQYF. In DNA, the CDR3 is TGTGCCAGCAGCTCAGGGGGTGCGGGAGTGGAGACCCAGTACTTC.

Concerning this clonotype: A much larger clonotype is one base distant, so this may be a read error. V and J are TRBV5-5 and TRBJ2-7; 7 nucleotides align to TRBD1. The germline V gene encodes CDR1 SGHKS and CDR2 YYEKEE (reference sequence). The CDR3 is made up of 15 amino acids. The CDR3 region has the DNA TGTGCCGGCAGCTTGGCCGGGACAGTGGCCTACGAGCAGTACTTC. It yields the protein CAGSLAGTVAYEQYF.